These 22 T cell receptor beta chains share one sample of origin, sequenced in a study of Ad26.COV2.S vaccination and SARS-CoV-2 variants. Clones were read by immunoSEQ multiplex PCR, and TCRdb kept only the in-frame ones, dropping some. Among a few hundred thousand clones listed, roughly 80% were seen once. Noted treatment: roughly 18 received Ad26.COV2.S at low or high dose, single or two shots; about 5 received placebo; per-sample allocation not given. Each sample was drawn 63 days after the first injection (of vaccine or placebo). The sequencing used peripheral blood, collected in a trial of Ad26.COV2.S vaccine versus placebo. The origin of the receptors is a person between 18 and 65 years old who received the Ad26.COV2.S COVID-19 vaccine or a placebo.

The chain recombines TRBV5-1 with TRBJ2-3; D call uncertain. The V gene lost 0 bases and the J gene lost 4 bases, with 6 bases spanning the gap. CDR3 length equals 13 residues. CDR1 is SGHRS, CDR2 YFSETQ, per germline. CDR3 region: CASSLDRPDTQYF. Written as DNA, the CDR3 is TGCGCCAGCAGCTTGGACAGACCAGATACGCAGTATTTT.

The rearrangement links TRBV29-1 to TRBJ1-2; tentatively, D is TRBD1 (5 bases). Germline lookup yields CDR1 SQVTM and CDR2 ANQGSEA. The CDR3 runs 12 residues. V lost 6 bases to trimming and J lost 4 bases, with 12 bases between them. The CDR3 DNA reads TGCAGCGTCCCCACGGGGCGCTATGGCTACACCTTC. This codes for CSVPTGRYGYTF. The whole variable domain, filled in from reference TRBV29-1 and TRBJ1-2, reads SAVISQKPSRDICQRGTSLTIQCQVDSQVTMMFWYRQQPGQSLTLIATANQGSEATYESGFVIDKFPISRPNLTFSTLTVSNMSPEDSSIYLCSVPTGRYGYTFGSGTRLTVV.

The gene calls are TRBV18 and TRBJ1-1, with 9 bases matching TRBD1. Germline V gene sequence: CDR1 KGHSH, CDR2 LQKENI. CDR3 length: 18 amino acids. The ends lost 3 bases at V and 2 bases at J; junction bases unmatched: 13. CDR3 sequence (DNA): TGTGCCAGCTCACCGATAACAAGGGACAGGGTGGTAAACACTGAAGCTTTCTTT. Its translation: CASSPITRDRVVNTEAFF.

This clone has a count of ten or more. This chain connects TRBV6-6 to TRBJ1-5; D remains unclear. The V and J ends lost 6 bases and 3 bases respectively, with 12 bases between them. This CDR3 contains 14 residues. Germline V gives CDR1 MNHNY, CDR2 SVGAGI (reference sequence). The CDR3 spells CASSHPGNNQPQHF. The CDR3 DNA is TGTGCCAGCAGCCACCCCGGGAACAATCAGCCCCAGCATTTT.

The chain joins TRBV19 to TRBJ1-1, with a tentative D call TRBD1 (5 bases). Per germline, CDR1 LNHDA and CDR2 SQIVND (reference sequence). V was shortened by 8 bases and J by 1 base, with 5 bases between the two germline ends. The CDR3 totals 11 residues. DNA of the CDR3: TGTGCCAGTGGGGGGAACACTGAAGCTTTCTTT. This translates into CASGGNTEAFF. Complete variable domain (other parts from reference TRBV19 and TRBJ1-1): DGGITQSPKYLFRKEGQNVTLSCEQNLNHDAMYWYRQDPGQGLRLIYYSQIVNDFQKGDIAEGYSVSREKKESFPLTVTSAQKNPTAFYLCASGGNTEAFFGQGTRLTVV.

The chain couples TRBV6-5 to TRBJ1-4, with D possibly TRBD1 on 5 matching bases. Germline V gene sequence: CDR1 MNHEY, CDR2 SVGAGI. The CDR3 loop spans 15 amino acids. Between the trimmed V and J ends, which lost 2 bases and 2 bases, there was a span of 9 bases. The CDR3 reads CASSYGGGTNEKLFF. CDR3 in DNA: TGTGCCAGCAGTTACGGGGGAGGGACTAATGAAAAACTGTTTTTT.

The rearrangement uses TRBV3-1 (or the pseudogene TRBV3-2) and TRBJ1-3; 9 positions agree with TRBD1. This CDR3 contains 16 residues. The junction had 9 bases not matched to a gene; V was cut back by 5 bases and J by 4 bases. From germline, CDR1 is LGHDT and CDR2 YNNKEL (reference sequence). CDR3 sequence (DNA): TGTGCCAGCAGCTCACTCCGGGGACAGGGAGGAAACACCATATATTTT. Its protein product is CASSSLRGQGGNTIYF.

Note on this clone: The same CDR3 arises from other DNA sequences in this sample as well. The V gene is TRBV5-1, the J gene TRBJ1-1, with 7 positions matching TRBD1. Trimming at V came to 4 bases and at J to 1 base, leaving 4 bases not matched to a gene. Per the germline V gene, CDR1 is SGHRS and CDR2 is YFSETQ. The CDR3 spans 14 residues. The CDR3 DNA is TGCGCCAGCAGCCTTGACAGGGCGAACACTGAAGCTTTCTTT. The encoded protein is CASSLDRANTEAFF.

This clone appeared a single time. This CDR3 reads CASSYSGITFTDTQYF. The CDR3, as DNA: TGTGCCAGCAGTTACTCGGGCATAACATTCACAGATACGCAGTATTTT. J is TRBJ2-3 and V is TRBV6-5, with D unresolved. This CDR3 has 16 amino acids. Germline assignment: CDR1 MNHEY and CDR2 SVGAGI. Trimming shortened V by 0 bases and J by 2 bases, and 12 bases separated the two germline ends.

V usage is TRBV25-1 and J usage is TRBJ2-7; 9 bases fit TRBD1. The CDR3 extends over 15 amino acids. The V gene's germline CDR1 is MGHDK and CDR2 SYGVNS. V trimming: 4 bases; J trimming: 4 bases; junction bases outside the gene matches: 8. The CDR3 is CASSGRGTGKYEQYF. The CDR3 DNA is TGTGCCAGCAGTGGCCGGGGGACAGGGAAATACGAGCAGTACTTC.

CDR3 sequence (DNA): TGTGCCAGTAGTGGTTACGCGGGAGATACGCAGTATTTT. Protein: CASSGYAGDTQYF. The gene calls are TRBV19 and TRBJ2-3; maybe TRBD2 (5 bases). V lost 5 bases to trimming and J lost 5 bases, with 11 bases between them. The CDR3 totals 13 residues. Germline V gene sequence: CDR1 LNHDA, CDR2 SQIVND (reference sequence).

V gene TRBV9 combines with J gene TRBJ1-2, with TRBD1 matching 10 bases. V shed 3 bases, J shed 7 bases, and the junction held 6 bases outside the gene matches. From germline, CDR1 is SGDLS and CDR2 YYNGEE. CDR3 length: 14 residues. In DNA form, the CDR3 reads TGTGCCAGCAGCGCGTCGACAGGGGGCGGTGGCTACACCTTC. This sequence encodes CASSASTGGGGYTF.

This clone was picked up one time. The V call is TRBV5-1, the J call TRBJ2-5; D may correspond to TRBD1 or TRBD2 (5 bases each). Germline CDR1 and CDR2: SGHRS and YFSETQ. The CDR3 consists of 14 residues. The V end lost 1 base, the J end lost 4 bases, and 11 bases lay between the germline ends. For the CDR3, the DNA is TGCGCCAGCAGCTTGCGGTCTGGGGGAGAGACCCAGTACTTC. Its translation is CASSLRSGGETQYF.

This sequence joins TRBV5-5 and TRBJ1-1; D is uncertain. The germline V and J ends were trimmed by 4 bases and 1 base, with 2 bases remaining between them. Germline CDR1 reads SGHKS; CDR2 reads YYEKEE (reference sequence). This CDR3 region has 11 residues. CDR3 bases: TGTGCCAGCAGCCAGAACACTGAAGCTTTCTTT. This translates into CASSQNTEAFF.

The chain carries TRBV11-3 and TRBJ1-1; D gene uncertain. V lost 4 bases, J lost 1 base, and 7 bases lay in between. Germline V lookup: CDR1 SGHNT, CDR2 YENEEA. The CDR3 runs to 13 residues. The CDR3 reads CASSSGRNTEAFF. The CDR3 bases are TGTGCCAGCAGCTCCGGGAGGAACACTGAAGCTTTCTTT.

The V call is TRBV3-1 (or the pseudogene TRBV3-2), the J call TRBJ2-7; no clear D gene. The germline V gene has CDR1 LGHDT and CDR2 YNNKEL (reference sequence). The CDR3 spans 13 residues. Between the trimmed V and J ends, which lost 3 bases and 0 bases, there was a span of 6 bases. CDR3 protein: CASSQASSYEQYF. The CDR3 DNA is TGTGCCAGCAGCCAGGCCAGCTCCTACGAGCAGTACTTC.

The chain links TRBV7-6 to TRBJ1-6; TRBD1 matches at 7 bases. The CDR3 sequence is 14 residues long. Germline-derived CDR1 and CDR2 are SGHVS and FNYEAQ. Unmatched junction bases numbered 7, after V lost 5 bases and J lost 9 bases. CDR3 amino acids: CASSAGTEVSPLHF. Written as DNA, the CDR3 is TGTGCCAGCAGCGCCGGGACAGAAGTTTCACCCCTCCACTTT.

V gene TRBV6-5 combines with J gene TRBJ2-2; unclear D gene. The germline V gene encodes CDR1 MNHEY and CDR2 SVGAGI. The V end lost 6 bases, the J end lost 3 bases, and 8 bases lay between the germline ends. The CDR3 is 13 amino acids. The CDR3 reads CASSRDHTGELFF. The CDR3 nucleotides are TGTGCCAGCAGCCGAGATCACACCGGGGAGCTGTTTTTT.

This chain joins TRBV10-2 and TRBJ2-5; D remains ambiguous. V was cut by 10 bases and J by 5 bases, with 11 bases left in between. This CDR3 has 11 amino acids. In germline, CDR1 is WSHSY, CDR2 SAAADI. CDR3 sequence reads: CATAWRETQYF. CDR3 nucleotide sequence: TGCGCCACGGCCTGGCGGGAGACCCAGTACTTC.

The chain recombines TRBV2 with TRBJ2-7, with D perhaps matching TRBD1 (6 bases). This CDR3 is 14 amino acids long. Germline-derived CDR1 and CDR2 are SNHLY and FYNNEI. Trimming left V 4 bases short and J 2 bases short, with 12 bases between. CDR3 DNA: TGTGCCAGCAGTGGCATAGGACAGACCTACGAGCAGTACTTC. Encoded protein: CASSGIGQTYEQYF. Filled out from reference TRBV2 and TRBJ2-7, the complete variable domain reads EPEVTQTPSHQVTQMGQEVILRCVPISNHLYFYWYRQILGQKVEFLVSFYNNEISEKSEIFDDQFSVERPDGSNFTLKIRSTKLEDSAMYFCASSGIGQTYEQYFGPGTRLTVT.

The V gene is TRBV19, the J gene TRBJ2-3, with TRBD2 matching over 7 bases. Germline V lookup: CDR1 LNHDA, CDR2 SQIVND (reference sequence). The CDR3 has 17 amino acids. Germline trimming cut 5 bases from V and 0 bases from J; bases unmatched to any gene: 11. The CDR3, as DNA: TGTGCCAGTAGTCCGCCACCACTAGCGTCTAGCACAGATACGCAGTATTTT. It yields the protein CASSPPPLASSTDTQYF.

This sequence joins TRBV28 and TRBJ1-2; D might be TRBD1 (6 bases). The germline gives CDR1 MDHEN, CDR2 SYDVKM. The ends were cut back, 6 bases at V and 0 bases at J, with 14 bases in the middle. This CDR3 contains 15 residues. The CDR3 DNA reads as TGTGCCAGCAGGCCCCCGGGACATTCTAACTATGGCTACACCTTC. Translation: CASRPPGHSNYGYTF.